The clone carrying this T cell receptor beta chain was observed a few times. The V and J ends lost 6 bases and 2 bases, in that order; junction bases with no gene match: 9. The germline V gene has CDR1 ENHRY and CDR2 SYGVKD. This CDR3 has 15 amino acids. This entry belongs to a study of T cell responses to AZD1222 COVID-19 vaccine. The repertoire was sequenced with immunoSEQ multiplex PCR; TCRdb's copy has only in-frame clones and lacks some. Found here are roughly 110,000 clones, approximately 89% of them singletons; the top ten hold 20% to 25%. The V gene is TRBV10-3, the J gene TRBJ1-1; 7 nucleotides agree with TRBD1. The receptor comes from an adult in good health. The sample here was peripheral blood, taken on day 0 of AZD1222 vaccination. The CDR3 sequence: CAIRRQGFLNTEAFF. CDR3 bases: TGTGCCATCAGAAGACAGGGCTTCCTCAACACTGAAGCTTTCTTT.